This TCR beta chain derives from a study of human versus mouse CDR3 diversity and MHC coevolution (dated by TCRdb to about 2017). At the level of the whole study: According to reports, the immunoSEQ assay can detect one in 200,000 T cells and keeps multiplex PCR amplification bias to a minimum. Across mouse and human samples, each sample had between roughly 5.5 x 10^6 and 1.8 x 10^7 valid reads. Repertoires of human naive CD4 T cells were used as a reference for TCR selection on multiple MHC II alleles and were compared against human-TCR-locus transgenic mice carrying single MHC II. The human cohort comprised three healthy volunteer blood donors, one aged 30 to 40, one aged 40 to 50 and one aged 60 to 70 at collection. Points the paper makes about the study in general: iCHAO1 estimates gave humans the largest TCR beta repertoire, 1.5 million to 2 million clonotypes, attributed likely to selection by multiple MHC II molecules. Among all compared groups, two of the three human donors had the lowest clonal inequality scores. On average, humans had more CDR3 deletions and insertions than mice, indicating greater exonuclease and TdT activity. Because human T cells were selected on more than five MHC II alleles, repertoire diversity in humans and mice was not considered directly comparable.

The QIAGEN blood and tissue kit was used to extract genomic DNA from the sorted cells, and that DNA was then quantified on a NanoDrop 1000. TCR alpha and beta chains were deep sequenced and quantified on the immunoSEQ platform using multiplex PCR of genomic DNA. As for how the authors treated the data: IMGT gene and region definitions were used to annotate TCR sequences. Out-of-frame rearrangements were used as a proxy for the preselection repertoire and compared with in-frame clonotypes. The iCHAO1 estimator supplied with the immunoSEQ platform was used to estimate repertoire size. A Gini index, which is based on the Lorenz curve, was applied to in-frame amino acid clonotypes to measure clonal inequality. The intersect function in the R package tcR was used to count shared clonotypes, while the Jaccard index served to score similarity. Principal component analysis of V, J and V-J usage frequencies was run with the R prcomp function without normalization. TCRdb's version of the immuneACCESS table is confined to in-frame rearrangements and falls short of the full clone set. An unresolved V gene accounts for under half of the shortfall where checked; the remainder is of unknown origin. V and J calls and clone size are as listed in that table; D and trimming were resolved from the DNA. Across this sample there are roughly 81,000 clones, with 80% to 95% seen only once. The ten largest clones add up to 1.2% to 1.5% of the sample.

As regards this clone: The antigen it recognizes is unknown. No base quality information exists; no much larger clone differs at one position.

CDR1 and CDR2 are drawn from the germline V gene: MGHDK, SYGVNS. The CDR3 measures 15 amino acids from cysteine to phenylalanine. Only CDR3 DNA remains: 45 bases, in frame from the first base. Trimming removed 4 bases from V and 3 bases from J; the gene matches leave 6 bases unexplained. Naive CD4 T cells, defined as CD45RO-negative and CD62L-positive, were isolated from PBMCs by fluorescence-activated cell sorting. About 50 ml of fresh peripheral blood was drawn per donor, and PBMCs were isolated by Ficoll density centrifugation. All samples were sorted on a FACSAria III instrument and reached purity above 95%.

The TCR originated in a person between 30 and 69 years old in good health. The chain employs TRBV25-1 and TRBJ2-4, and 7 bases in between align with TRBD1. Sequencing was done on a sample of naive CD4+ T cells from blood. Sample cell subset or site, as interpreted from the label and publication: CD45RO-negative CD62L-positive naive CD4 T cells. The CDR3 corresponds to CASSGQGLGKNIQYF. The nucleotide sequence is TGTGCCAGCAGTGGACAGGGTTTAGGCAAAAACATTCAGTACTTC. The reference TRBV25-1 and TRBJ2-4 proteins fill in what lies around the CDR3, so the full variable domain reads EADIYQTPRYLVIGTGKKITLECSQTMGHDKMYWYQQDPGMELHLIHYSYGVNSTEKGDLSSESTVSRIRTEHFPLTLESARPSHTSQYLCASSGQGLGKNIQYFGAGTRLSVL.